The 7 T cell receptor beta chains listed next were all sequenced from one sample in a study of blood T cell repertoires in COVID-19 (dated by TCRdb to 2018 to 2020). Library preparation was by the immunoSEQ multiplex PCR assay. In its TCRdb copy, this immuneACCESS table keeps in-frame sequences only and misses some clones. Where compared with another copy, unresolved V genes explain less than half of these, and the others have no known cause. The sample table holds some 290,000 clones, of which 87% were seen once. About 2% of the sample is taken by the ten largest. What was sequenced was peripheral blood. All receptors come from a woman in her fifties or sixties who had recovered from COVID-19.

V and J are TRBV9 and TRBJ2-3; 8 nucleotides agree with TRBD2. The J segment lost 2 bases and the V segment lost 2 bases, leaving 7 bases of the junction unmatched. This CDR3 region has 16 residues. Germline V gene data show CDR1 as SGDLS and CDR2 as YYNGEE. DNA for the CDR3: TGTGCCAGCAGCGTGGGAACTAGCGGAGCCACAGATACGCAGTATTTT. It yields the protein CASSVGTSGATDTQYF.

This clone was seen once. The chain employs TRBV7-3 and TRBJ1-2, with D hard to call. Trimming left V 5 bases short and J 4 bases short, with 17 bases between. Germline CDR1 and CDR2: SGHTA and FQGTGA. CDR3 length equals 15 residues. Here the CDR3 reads CASSINGVIGYGYTF. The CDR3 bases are TGTGCCAGCAGCATTAACGGGGTGATCGGCTATGGCTACACCTTC.

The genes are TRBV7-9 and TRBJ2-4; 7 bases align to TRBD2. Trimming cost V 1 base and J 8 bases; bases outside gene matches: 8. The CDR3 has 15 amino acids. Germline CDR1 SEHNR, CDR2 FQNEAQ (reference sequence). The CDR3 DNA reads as TGTGCCAGCAGCTTAGTAGGCGGGGGTAGTGACATTCAGTACTTC. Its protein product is CASSLVGGGSDIQYF.

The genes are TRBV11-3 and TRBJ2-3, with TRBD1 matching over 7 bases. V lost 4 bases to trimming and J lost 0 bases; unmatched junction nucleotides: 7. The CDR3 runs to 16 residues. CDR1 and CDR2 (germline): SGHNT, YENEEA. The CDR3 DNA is TGTGCCAGCAGCTGGGGGACAGACTCTAGCACAGATACGCAGTATTTT. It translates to CASSWGTDSSTDTQYF.

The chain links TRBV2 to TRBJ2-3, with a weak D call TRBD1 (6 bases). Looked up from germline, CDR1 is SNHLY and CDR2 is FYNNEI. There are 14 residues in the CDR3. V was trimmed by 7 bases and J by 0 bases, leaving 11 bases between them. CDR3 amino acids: CASKHRASTDTQYF. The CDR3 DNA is TGTGCCAGCAAGCACAGGGCGAGCACAGATACGCAGTATTTT.

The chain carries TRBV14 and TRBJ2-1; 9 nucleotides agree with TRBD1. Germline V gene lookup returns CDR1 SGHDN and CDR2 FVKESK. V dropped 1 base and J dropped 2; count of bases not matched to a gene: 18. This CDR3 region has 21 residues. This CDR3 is CASSQVMFKKVGQGTYNEQFF. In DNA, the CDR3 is TGTGCCAGCAGCCAAGTGATGTTCAAAAAAGTGGGACAGGGTACCTACAATGAGCAGTTCTTC.

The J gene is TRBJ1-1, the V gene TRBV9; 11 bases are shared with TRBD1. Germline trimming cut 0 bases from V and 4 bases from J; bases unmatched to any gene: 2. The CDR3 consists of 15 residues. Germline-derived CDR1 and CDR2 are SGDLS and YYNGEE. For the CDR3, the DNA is TGTGCCAGCAGCGTAGATGGGACAGGGGGCACTGAAGCTTTCTTT. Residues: CASSVDGTGGTEAFF.